The rows below give T cell receptor beta chains drawn from one sample of a study of T-cell memory formation after mild COVID-19. TCRdb re-called the 5' RACE reads with MiXCR, one entry per CDR3 protein. In the table there are more than 350,000 distinct CDR3 sequences, 15% to 20% of which are singletons. Sequencing was done on a sample of PBMCs or a T cell subset sorted from them (not recorded which). The receptors derive from a man between 18 and 35 years old who had mild COVID-19 (a few samples of this study predate the infection). Cell type and time point are not known. The CDR3 runs from the conserved cysteine through the conserved F or W. A D gene is named only where the DNA matches it firmly. A row's size may be missing; if present it is once, few, many or a size class.

abundance: few
j_gene: TRBJ1-2
d_gene: NA
v_gene: TRBV5-4
CDR3nt: TGTGCCAGCAGCCCTTATGGGTATGGCTACACCTTC
CDR3aa: CASSPYGYGYTF

abundance: NA
j_gene: TRBJ2-1
d_gene: NA
v_gene: TRBV5-1
CDR3nt: TGCGCCAGCAGCCTCAATTTGGAGCCCCCTCCGTTCTTC
CDR3aa: CASSLNLEPPPFF

abundance: few
j_gene: TRBJ1-2
d_gene: NA
v_gene: TRBV30
CDR3nt: TGTGCCTGGAGTGCAGATGGAGTGGATGGCTACACCTTC
CDR3aa: CAWSADGVDGYTF

abundance: few
j_gene: TRBJ2-3
d_gene: TRBD2
v_gene: TRBV4-1
CDR3nt: TGCGCCAGCAGCACGAACCCGGGGACTACCTTTGAGACAGATACGCAGTATTTT
CDR3aa: CASSTNPGTTFETDTQYF

abundance: few
j_gene: TRBJ2-3
d_gene: NA
v_gene: TRBV4-1
CDR3nt: TGCGCCAGCAGCCAAGTGGTGAGGTCTACGCAGTATTTT
CDR3aa: CASSQVVRSTQYF

abundance: NA
j_gene: TRBJ1-1
d_gene: NA
v_gene: TRBV7-2
CDR3nt: TGTGCCAGCAGCGTGCCTTGGGAAGCTTTCTTT
CDR3aa: CASSVPWEAFF

abundance: NA
j_gene: TRBJ1-2
d_gene: TRBD1
v_gene: TRBV2
CDR3nt: TGTGCCAGCAGTGGGACAGGGACTAACTATGGCTACACCTTC
CDR3aa: CASSGTGTNYGYTF

abundance: NA
j_gene: TRBJ2-1
d_gene: NA
v_gene: TRBV4-3
CDR3nt: TGCGCCAGCAGCCAAGGACGGGCCCTCTCCTACAATGAGCAGTTCTTC
CDR3aa: CASSQGRALSYNEQFF

abundance: many
j_gene: TRBJ2-1
d_gene: NA
v_gene: TRBV12-3/TRBV12-4
CDR3nt: TGTGCCAGCAGTTTCGGGGTTGAGCAGTTCTTC
CDR3aa: CASSFGVEQFF

abundance: few
j_gene: TRBJ2-5
d_gene: NA
v_gene: TRBV2
CDR3nt: TGTGCCAGCACTGAGGGGGGGGCCCAGAGGGAGACCCAGTACTTC
CDR3aa: CASTEGGAQRETQYF

abundance: NA
j_gene: TRBJ1-4
d_gene: NA
v_gene: TRBV6-8
CDR3nt: TGTGCCAGCAGTTATGGGCTGTTTTTT
CDR3aa: CASSYGLFF

abundance: NA
j_gene: TRBJ2-7
d_gene: TRBD2
v_gene: TRBV4-2
CDR3nt: TGTGCCAGCAGCCAACCTGCTAGCGGGGGGCGAGAAGAGCAGTACTTC
CDR3aa: CASSQPASGGREEQYF

abundance: NA
j_gene: TRBJ2-5
d_gene: NA
v_gene: TRBV7-6
CDR3nt: TGTGCCAGCAGCTTAGCGCCGGCAGGACACGAGTCCCAGTACTTC
CDR3aa: CASSLAPAGHESQYF

abundance: NA
j_gene: TRBJ2-3
d_gene: NA
v_gene: TRBV7-2
CDR3nt: TGTGCCAGCAGCTTAGGGGCTCGAGTCACAGATACGCAGTATTTT
CDR3aa: CASSLGARVTDTQYF

abundance: few
j_gene: TRBJ2-2
d_gene: NA
v_gene: TRBV3-1
CDR3nt: TGTGCCAGCAGCCGCGGGACAGACAACACCGGGGAGCTGTTTTTT
CDR3aa: CASSRGTDNTGELFF

abundance: NA
j_gene: TRBJ2-5
d_gene: TRBD2
v_gene: TRBV12-3/TRBV12-4
CDR3nt: TGTGCCAGCAGTTTAAGGTCTGAGCGGGGGGGCCTGAAGACCCAGTACTTC
CDR3aa: CASSLRSERGGLKTQYF

abundance: many
j_gene: TRBJ2-5
d_gene: TRBD2
v_gene: TRBV10-3
CDR3nt: TGTGCCATCAGTCGGATAGCGGGGGGCCTCCAAGAGACCCAGTACTTC
CDR3aa: CAISRIAGGLQETQYF

abundance: few
j_gene: TRBJ2-1
d_gene: NA
v_gene: TRBV5-4
CDR3nt: TGTGCCAGCAGCTTGGACAGGGGGGGTGAGCAGTTCTTC
CDR3aa: CASSLDRGGEQFF

abundance: few
j_gene: TRBJ2-7
d_gene: NA
v_gene: TRBV2
CDR3nt: TGTGCCAGCAGCCGACTGCCCTCCTACGAGCAGTACTTC
CDR3aa: CASSRLPSYEQYF

abundance: few
j_gene: TRBJ1-5
d_gene: NA
v_gene: TRBV7-2
CDR3nt: TGTGCCAGCAGCCCCCATGGAGATAGCAATCAGCCCCAGCATTTT
CDR3aa: CASSPHGDSNQPQHF

abundance: few
j_gene: TRBJ2-7
d_gene: TRBD2
v_gene: TRBV18
CDR3nt: TGTGCCAGCTCACAAGGACTAGCGGGAGGCGAGCAGTACTTC
CDR3aa: CASSQGLAGGEQYF

abundance: few
j_gene: TRBJ1-2
d_gene: NA
v_gene: TRBV3-1
CDR3nt: TGTGCCAGCAGCCAAGACACAGGGCACTATGGCTACACCTTC
CDR3aa: CASSQDTGHYGYTF

abundance: few
j_gene: TRBJ2-1
d_gene: NA
v_gene: TRBV28
CDR3nt: TGTGCCAGCAATCGAGGCTTCGGGTACAATGAGCAGTTCTTC
CDR3aa: CASNRGFGYNEQFF

abundance: NA
j_gene: TRBJ1-6
d_gene: NA
v_gene: TRBV29-1
CDR3nt: TGCAGCGCCCGCTTGGGGGCGAATTCACCCCTCCACTTT
CDR3aa: CSARLGANSPLHF

abundance: NA
j_gene: TRBJ2-6
d_gene: TRBD2
v_gene: TRBV20-1
CDR3nt: TGCAGTGCTCGGACCGGGACTAGCCCCTCTGGGGCCAACGTCCTGACTTTC
CDR3aa: CSARTGTSPSGANVLTF

abundance: NA
j_gene: TRBJ1-1
d_gene: NA
v_gene: TRBV3-1
CDR3nt: TGTGCCAGCAGCCCGGGCGAGTTTACTGAAGCTTTCTTT
CDR3aa: CASSPGEFTEAFF

abundance: NA
j_gene: TRBJ1-1
d_gene: NA
v_gene: TRBV29-1
CDR3nt: TGCAGCGTTGGAATGTTTAACTTT
CDR3aa: CSVGMFNF

abundance: few
j_gene: TRBJ1-2
d_gene: NA
v_gene: TRBV29-1
CDR3nt: TGCAGCGTTGACGGGCTTAACTATGGCTACACCTTC
CDR3aa: CSVDGLNYGYTF

abundance: many
j_gene: TRBJ1-2
d_gene: TRBD1
v_gene: TRBV5-1
CDR3nt: TGCGCCAGCAGCTCGCAGGGGGACTATGGCTACACCTTC
CDR3aa: CASSSQGDYGYTF

abundance: many
j_gene: TRBJ2-3
d_gene: TRBD1
v_gene: TRBV24-1
CDR3nt: TGTGCCACCAGTGACCCTGGACAGGGGGGAGATACGCAGTATTTT
CDR3aa: CATSDPGQGGDTQYF

abundance: many
j_gene: TRBJ2-5
d_gene: NA
v_gene: TRBV5-1
CDR3nt: TGCGCCAGCAGCTTACAAAACTGGGCACAAGAGACCCAGTACTTC
CDR3aa: CASSLQNWAQETQYF

abundance: NA
j_gene: TRBJ2-1
d_gene: NA
v_gene: TRBV27
CDR3nt: TGTGCCAGCAGTTCCAATCTTGCGGGTAGGGGTTTGGAGTTCTTC
CDR3aa: CASSSNLAGRGLEFF

abundance: NA
j_gene: TRBJ1-5
d_gene: TRBD1
v_gene: TRBV6-5
CDR3nt: TGTGCCAGCAGTTACGCAGGGGGCGATCAGCCCCAGCATTTT
CDR3aa: CASSYAGGDQPQHF

abundance: few
j_gene: TRBJ1-1
d_gene: NA
v_gene: TRBV4-2
CDR3nt: TGTGCCAGCAGCCCCGAAGGACCCAACACTGAAGCTTTCTTT
CDR3aa: CASSPEGPNTEAFF

abundance: many
j_gene: TRBJ1-2
d_gene: TRBD1
v_gene: TRBV15
CDR3nt: TGTGCCACCAGCGCCCGACAGGGCCTGTGGGGCTACACCTTC
CDR3aa: CATSARQGLWGYTF

abundance: few
j_gene: TRBJ2-5
d_gene: TRBD2
v_gene: TRBV5-1
CDR3nt: TGCGCCAGCAGCCTGACCGGGACTAGCGAAGAGACCCAGTACTTC
CDR3aa: CASSLTGTSEETQYF

abundance: few
j_gene: TRBJ1-4
d_gene: NA
v_gene: TRBV5-1
CDR3nt: NA
CDR3aa: CASTNITSGPANEKLFF

abundance: few
j_gene: TRBJ2-3
d_gene: TRBD2
v_gene: TRBV7-2
CDR3nt: TGTGCCAGCAGCTTAGGCGCGGGGGGCCCCGATACGCAGTATTTT
CDR3aa: CASSLGAGGPDTQYF

abundance: few
j_gene: TRBJ2-1
d_gene: NA
v_gene: TRBV9
CDR3nt: TGTGCCAGCAGCGTAGAGTTAGGCACGAAGCAGTTCTTC
CDR3aa: CASSVELGTKQFF

abundance: NA
j_gene: TRBJ1-4
d_gene: TRBD1
v_gene: TRBV5-5
CDR3nt: TGTGCCAGCAGCTTGGCCTTCACAGGGGCTAATGAAAAACTGTTTTTT
CDR3aa: CASSLAFTGANEKLFF

abundance: NA
j_gene: TRBJ1-1
d_gene: NA
v_gene: TRBV29-1
CDR3nt: TGCAGCGTTGCGGTTGGGGACTGGGCTGAAGCTTTCTTT
CDR3aa: CSVAVGDWAEAFF

abundance: few
j_gene: TRBJ2-1
d_gene: NA
v_gene: TRBV30
CDR3nt: TGTGCCTGGAGCCTGATAACGGTGGGGCAGTTCTTC
CDR3aa: CAWSLITVGQFF

abundance: NA
j_gene: TRBJ1-5
d_gene: NA
v_gene: TRBV12-5
CDR3nt: TGTGCTAGTGGGGGCGCCCAGCCCCAGCATTTT
CDR3aa: CASGGAQPQHF

abundance: many
j_gene: TRBJ2-5
d_gene: NA
v_gene: TRBV5-5
CDR3nt: TGTGCCAGCAGCTTGGGGTTACAGCAGTACCAAGAGACCCAGTACTTC
CDR3aa: CASSLGLQQYQETQYF

abundance: many
j_gene: TRBJ1-1
d_gene: TRBD1
v_gene: TRBV4-1
CDR3nt: TGCGCCAGCAGCCCGGGACAGGGACCCATGAACACTGAAGCTTTCTTT
CDR3aa: CASSPGQGPMNTEAFF

abundance: NA
j_gene: TRBJ2-4
d_gene: NA
v_gene: TRBV5-7
CDR3nt: TGTGCCAGGAGGGGTTTAGCCAAAAACATTCAGTACTTC
CDR3aa: CARRGLAKNIQYF

abundance: NA
j_gene: TRBJ2-2
d_gene: TRBD2
v_gene: TRBV7-2
CDR3nt: TGTGCCAGCAGCTTAGGGGGACTAGCGGGGCTCGAGCTGTTTTTT
CDR3aa: CASSLGGLAGLELFF

abundance: few
j_gene: TRBJ1-1
d_gene: NA
v_gene: TRBV29-1
CDR3nt: TGCAGCGTTGATAGGGGAGGGGACACTGAAGCTTTCTTT
CDR3aa: CSVDRGGDTEAFF

abundance: many
j_gene: TRBJ2-7
d_gene: TRBD1
v_gene: TRBV20-1
CDR3nt: TGCAGCGTTATGCGACAGGGGGTCTCCTACGAGCAGTACTTC
CDR3aa: CSVMRQGVSYEQYF

abundance: NA
j_gene: TRBJ2-1
d_gene: NA
v_gene: TRBV5-6
CDR3nt: TGTGCCAGCAGCTCAGACAATGAGCAGTTCTTC
CDR3aa: CASSSDNEQFF

abundance: few
j_gene: TRBJ2-2
d_gene: TRBD1
v_gene: TRBV27
CDR3nt: TGTGCCAGCAGTCCGGACAGGGCCCCGAACACCGGGGAGCTGTTTTTT
CDR3aa: CASSPDRAPNTGELFF

abundance: few
j_gene: TRBJ2-3
d_gene: TRBD2
v_gene: TRBV20-1
CDR3nt: TGCAGTGCTAGCCCCTCTAGCGGGGGCGCAGATACGCAGTATTTT
CDR3aa: CSASPSSGGADTQYF

abundance: NA
j_gene: TRBJ1-3
d_gene: TRBD1
v_gene: TRBV12-3/TRBV12-4
CDR3nt: TGTGCCAGCAGCCCCGGGACAGGGGAAGGAAACACCATATATTTT
CDR3aa: CASSPGTGEGNTIYF

abundance: NA
j_gene: TRBJ2-3
d_gene: NA
v_gene: TRBV7-2
CDR3nt: TGTGCCAGCAGCTTAGTGGTTAGCGGCACAGATACGCAGTATTTT
CDR3aa: CASSLVVSGTDTQYF

abundance: many
j_gene: TRBJ2-7
d_gene: NA
v_gene: TRBV10-3
CDR3nt: TGTGCCATCAGCGAAAGCTCCTACGAGCAGTACTTC
CDR3aa: CAISESSYEQYF

abundance: NA
j_gene: TRBJ2-1
d_gene: NA
v_gene: TRBV6-2/TRBV6-3
CDR3nt: TGTGCCAGCAGTTACTGGGGGGCTAGCTCCTACAATGAGCAGTTCTTC
CDR3aa: CASSYWGASSYNEQFF

abundance: few
j_gene: TRBJ2-6
d_gene: NA
v_gene: TRBV6-2/TRBV6-3
CDR3nt: TGTGCCAGCAGGCGAGACAGGCCTGGGGCCAACGTCCTGACTTTC
CDR3aa: CASRRDRPGANVLTF